This T cell receptor (beta chain) appears in the sequencing data of a study of STAT5B mutations in CD4+ large granular lymphocyte leukemia. Across the whole study: Among healthy controls, a particular HLA allele went with more CDR3 'QG' motifs.

Assay: immunoSEQ multiplex PCR; the TCRdb copy retains only in-frame clones and omits some. Counted here are around 30,000 clones, approximately 74% occurring once; the ten biggest clones make up roughly 1%. About this clone: Its antigen remains unidentified.

The CDR3 sequence is 14 residues long. Germline-derived CDR1 and CDR2 are SGHDT and YYEEEE. The V end was cut by 0 bases, the J end by 4 bases, with 10 bases between. Study results and limitations: Without HLA matching, higher CD4+ than CD8+ T-LGLL clonality could reflect small sample size. CD4-sorted patient repertoires seemed more clonal than healthy CD4+ repertoires.

V gene TRBV5-6 combines with J gene TRBJ1-2; D gene uncertain. What was sequenced was CD4+ T cells from blood buffy coats. The TCR sequence derives from a human donor in good health. The CDR3 protein is CASSLGTEIYGYTF. In nucleotides, the CDR3 is TGTGCCAGCAGCTTGGGGACCGAAATCTATGGCTACACCTTC.